Listed below are T cell receptor beta chains from one sample, sequenced in a study of prognosis after radiotherapy for stage I lung cancer. In TCRdb, the multiplex PCR reads were re-called with MiXCR into one record per CDR3 protein. The table includes around 28,000 distinct CDR3 sequences, around 48% detected once. This specimen consisted of PBMCs, obtained before or after stereotactic body radiation therapy (not recorded which). All receptors come from a donor aged 50 or older with non-small cell lung cancer. Each CDR3 is given with its conserved first and last residue. The D gene is left open where the match is weak. The size of a clone is reported for some rows only, either as once, few or many, or as a class for expanded clones.

TRBJ2-1 TRBD2 13 many TRBV20-1 CSALAGALNEQFF TGCAGTGCTCTAGCGGGAGCCCTCAATGAGCAGTTCTTC
TRBJ1-6 TRBD1 15 NA TRBV6-2/TRBV6-3 CAISYADRENSPLHF TGTGCCATCAGTTACGCCGACAGGGAGAACTCACCCCTCCACTTT
TRBJ2-1 NA 14 NA TRBV12-3/TRBV12-4 CASSVGSWYNERFF TGTGCCAGCAGCGTCGGTTCATGGTACAATGAGCGGTTCTTC
TRBJ1-2 NA 12 NA TRBV28 CASSERLHGYTF TGTGCCAGCAGCGAGAGGTTGCATGGCTACACCTTC
TRBJ1-1 NA 12 many TRBV9 CASSARDGEAFF TGTGCCAGCAGCGCTCGGGACGGTGAAGCTTTCTTT
TRBJ2-5 NA 12 many TRBV30 CAWSSQSATQYF TGTGCCTGGAGTAGTCAGAGTGCGACCCAGTACTTC
TRBJ2-7 NA 11 NA TRBV20-1 CSAREAREQYF TGCAGTGCTAGAGAAGCTCGGGAGCAGTACTTC
TRBJ2-1 NA 16 many TRBV5-1 CASSVTRRSSYNEQFF TGCGCCAGCAGCGTTACTAGACGAAGCTCCTACAATGAGCAGTTCTTC
TRBJ2-1 TRBD2 16 many TRBV24-1 CATSDWTSGRVDEQFF TGTGCCACCAGTGATTGGACTAGCGGGAGGGTTGATGAGCAGTTCTTC
TRBJ2-1 NA 14 many TRBV4-1 CASSQELANNEQFF TGCGCCAGCAGCCAAGAACTCGCGAACAATGAGCAGTTCTTC
TRBJ1-3 TRBD1 18 NA TRBV6-2/TRBV6-3 CASNTPSDRVESGNTIYF TGTGCCAGCAACACACCTTCAGACAGGGTCGAATCTGGAAACACCATATATTTT
TRBJ2-7 TRBD1 12 many TRBV2 CASRITGAEQYF TGTGCCAGCAGGATAACAGGGGCCGAGCAGTACTTC
TRBJ2-7 NA 15 many TRBV5-1 CASSLAGRGRHEQYF TGCGCCAGCAGCTTGGCCGGCCGTGGCCGCCACGAGCAGTACTTC
TRBJ1-1 NA 12 many TRBV20-1 CSARDTYTEAFF TGCAGTGCTAGAGATACGTACACTGAAGCTTTCTTT
TRBJ2-1 TRBD2 18 NA TRBV6-2/TRBV6-3 CASGRPQGRTSGRASRFF TGTGCCAGCGGGAGACCACAGGGCCGGACTAGCGGGAGGGCCTCGCGGTTCTTC
TRBJ2-3 NA 14 many TRBV12-3/TRBV12-4 CASSFVGGTDTQYF TGTGCCAGCAGTTTTGTAGGGGGCACAGATACGCAGTATTTT
TRBJ2-1 NA 15 NA TRBV7-3 CASSLSGFHYNEQFF TGTGCCAGCAGCCTAAGCGGTTTCCACTACAATGAGCAGTTCTTC
TRBJ2-7 NA 15 NA TRBV7-9 CASSSPGVVTSEQYF TGTGCCAGCAGCTCCCCCGGGGTCGTTACGAGCGAGCAGTACTTC
TRBJ1-2 NA 15 medium-sized TRBV7-2 CASSPGTPSLYGYTF TGTGCCAGCAGCCCTGGGACCCCCTCTCTCTATGGCTACACCTTC
TRBJ2-7 NA 12 NA TRBV7-2 CASSLFSYEQYF TGTGCCAGCAGCTTATTCAGCTACGAGCAGTACTTC
TRBJ2-2 NA 14 many TRBV7-9 CASSNNRVGGELFF TGTGCCAGCAGCAACAACAGAGTCGGCGGGGAGCTGTTTTTT
TRBJ1-1 NA 16 NA TRBV6-2/TRBV6-3 CASSYPIGLMNTEAFF TGTGCCAGCAGTTATCCGATCGGGTTGATGAACACTGAAGCTTTCTTT
TRBJ1-1 NA 14 many TRBV4-3 CASSPWLSATEAFF TGCGCCAGCAGCCCATGGCTCTCAGCCACTGAAGCTTTCTTT
TRBJ2-3 TRBD1 16 NA TRBV7-8 CASSLSRWLGGDTQYF TGTGCCAGCAGCTTATCGAGGTGGCTAGGGGGCGATACGCAGTATTTT
TRBJ2-1 NA 14 many TRBV5-1 CASSVGQPNNEQFF TGCGCCAGCAGCGTAGGACAGCCGAACAATGAGCAGTTCTTC
TRBJ2-4 TRBD2 17 NA TRBV6-2/TRBV6-3 CASSYGTSGSQNDIQYF TGTGCCAGCAGTTACGGGACTAGCGGGAGCCAAAATGACATTCAGTACTTC
TRBJ2-6 NA 15 many TRBV4-3 CASSQDNSGANVLTF TGCGCCAGCAGCCAAGACAACTCTGGGGCCAACGTCCTGACTTTC
TRBJ1-2 NA 15 NA TRBV11-3 CASSLEIGDPKGYTF TGTGCCAGCAGCTTAGAAATTGGGGATCCTAAAGGCTACACCTTC
TRBJ2-7 NA 11 NA TRBV12-3/TRBV12-4 CASRRTDRQYF TGTGCCAGCAGACGTACAGACAGGCAGTACTTC
TRBJ1-5 TRBD1 15 NA TRBV5-1 CASSLERGPDQPQHF TGCGCCAGCAGCTTGGAAAGGGGGCCGGATCAGCCCCAGCATTTT
TRBJ2-5 NA 18 many TRBV28 CASSSASLRAANQETQYF TGTGCCAGCAGTTCCGCCTCCCTGCGGGCTGCCAACCAAGAGACCCAGTACTTC
TRBJ2-6 NA 18 NA TRBV6-2/TRBV6-3 CASRSPLGPPSGANVLTF TGTGCCAGCAGGTCACCCCTGGGCCCCCCAAGTGGGGCCAACGTCCTGACTTTC
TRBJ1-2 TRBD1 17 medium-sized TRBV14 CASRPSPDRGLLDGYTF TGTGCCAGCAGACCTTCCCCGGACAGGGGGCTTTTAGATGGCTACACCTTC
TRBJ2-1 TRBD2 15 many TRBV5-1 CASSYLAGGNNEQFF TGCGCCAGCAGCTACCTAGCGGGAGGCAACAATGAGCAGTTCTTC
TRBJ2-7 NA 16 many TRBV28 CASSHAPPYPLYEQYF TGTGCCAGCAGTCACGCCCCCCCCTACCCCCTCTACGAGCAGTACTTC
TRBJ1-3 NA 14 many TRBV12-3/TRBV12-4 CASTPSGGGNTIYF TGTGCCAGCACCCCTAGCGGAGGTGGAAACACCATATATTTT
TRBJ1-1 NA 14 many TRBV20-1 CSASPGGSSTEAFF TGCAGTGCTAGTCCCGGGGGCAGCTCAACTGAAGCTTTCTTT
TRBJ2-3 TRBD2 16 many TRBV30 CAWSPPPLAAGDTQYF TGTGCCTGGAGTCCACCGCCACTAGCGGCGGGGGATACGCAGTATTTT
TRBJ2-7 NA 11 NA TRBV2 CASKGTYEQYF TGTGCCAGCAAGGGAACCTACGAGCAGTACTTC
TRBJ2-5 NA 11 many TRBV2 CASRYRDNLYF TGTGCCAGCAGATATCGGGACAATTTGTACTTC
TRBJ1-6 TRBD1 14 NA TRBV27 CASSLQGAYSPLHF TGTGCCAGCAGTTTACAGGGGGCCTATTCACCCCTCCACTTT
TRBJ2-1 NA 13 once TRBV6-2/TRBV6-3 CASSYGLYNEQFF TGTGCCAGCAGTTACGGGCTCTACAATGAGCAGTTCTTC
TRBJ2-7 NA 15 few TRBV5-4 CASSLGVASSSEQYF TGTGCCAGCAGCCTTGGGGTGGCCAGTTCAAGCGAGCAGTACTTC
TRBJ2-3 NA 15 many TRBV11-3 CASSSSTGEGDTQYF TGTGCCAGCAGCTCCTCGACAGGGGAGGGGGATACGCAGTATTTT
TRBJ2-1 TRBD2 17 few TRBV7-2 CTSSLAPSGRGLVRQFF TGTACCAGCAGCTTAGCGCCTAGCGGGAGGGGCCTAGTTAGGCAGTTCTTC
TRBJ1-2 NA 13 once TRBV5-6 CASSFRRAGGYTF TGTGCCAGCAGCTTTCGGAGGGCAGGCGGCTACACCTTC
TRBJ2-7 NA 14 once TRBV7-2 CASIPGRSTAERYF TGTGCCAGCATCCCCGGACGGTCGACGGCCGAGCGGTACTTC
TRBJ2-3 TRBD2 15 many TRBV18 CASSSTSGSADTQYF TGTGCCAGCTCATCGACTAGCGGGAGCGCAGATACGCAGTATTTT
TRBJ2-7 TRBD1 16 once TRBV5-1 CASSWAAGTGGGEQYF TGCGCCAGCAGCTGGGCCGCCGGGACAGGGGGGGGCGAGCAGTACTTC
TRBJ1-1 TRBD1 14 many TRBV9 CASSKFQGDTEAFF TGTGCCAGCAGCAAGTTTCAGGGGGACACTGAAGCTTTCTTT
TRBJ2-2 TRBD2 16 many TRBV7-2 CASSLVAGAGTGELFF TGTGCCAGCAGCTTAGTAGCGGGAGCGGGCACCGGGGAGCTGTTTTTT